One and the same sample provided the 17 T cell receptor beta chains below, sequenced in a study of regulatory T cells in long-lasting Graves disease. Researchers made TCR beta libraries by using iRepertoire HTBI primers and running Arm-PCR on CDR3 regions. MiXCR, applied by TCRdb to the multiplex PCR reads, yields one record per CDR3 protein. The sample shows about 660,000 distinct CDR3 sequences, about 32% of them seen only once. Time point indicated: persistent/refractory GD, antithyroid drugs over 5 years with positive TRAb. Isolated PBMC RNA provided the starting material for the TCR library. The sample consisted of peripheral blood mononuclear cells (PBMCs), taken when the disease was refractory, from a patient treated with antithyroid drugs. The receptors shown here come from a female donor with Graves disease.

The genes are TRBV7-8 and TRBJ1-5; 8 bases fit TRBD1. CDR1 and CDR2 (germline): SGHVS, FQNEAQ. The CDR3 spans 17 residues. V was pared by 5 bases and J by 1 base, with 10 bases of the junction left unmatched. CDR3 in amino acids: CASSPQAGGRSNQPQHF. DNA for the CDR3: TGTGCCAGCAGCCCACAGGCAGGGGGCCGAAGCAATCAGCCCCAGCATTTT.

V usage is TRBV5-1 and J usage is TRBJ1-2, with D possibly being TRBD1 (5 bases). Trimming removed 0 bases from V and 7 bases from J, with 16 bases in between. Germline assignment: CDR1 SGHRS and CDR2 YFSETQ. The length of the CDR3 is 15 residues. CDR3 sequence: CASSLAGTGGSGYTF. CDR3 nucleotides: TGCGCCAGCAGCTTGGCGGGTACAGGCGGCTCTGGCTACACCTTC.

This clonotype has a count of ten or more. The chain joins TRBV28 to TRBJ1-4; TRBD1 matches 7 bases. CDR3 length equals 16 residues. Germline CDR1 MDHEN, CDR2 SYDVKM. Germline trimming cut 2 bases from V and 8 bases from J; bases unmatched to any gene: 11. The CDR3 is CASSLNPGQGGEKLFF. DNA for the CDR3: TGTGCCAGCAGTTTAAATCCAGGGCAGGGGGGCGAAAAACTGTTTTTT.

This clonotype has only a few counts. CDR3 nucleotides: TGCAGTGCAACCCGGGCCCGAGGAGGTTCCTACGAGCAGTACTTC. Translating gives CSATRARGGSYEQYF. The chain links TRBV20-1 to TRBJ2-7; tentatively, D is TRBD2 (5 bases). The V and J ends lost 6 bases and 1 base respectively, with 19 bases between them. The CDR3 spans 15 residues. Germline V gene sequence: CDR1 DFQATT, CDR2 SNEGSKA (reference sequence).

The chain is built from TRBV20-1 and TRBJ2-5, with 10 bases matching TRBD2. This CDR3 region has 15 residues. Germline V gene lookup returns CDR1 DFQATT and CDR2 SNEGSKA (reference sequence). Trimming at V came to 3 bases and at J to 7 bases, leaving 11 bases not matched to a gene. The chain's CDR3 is CSASLLAGDSGTQYF. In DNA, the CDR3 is TGCAGTGCTAGTCTTCTAGCGGGAGATTCCGGGACCCAGTACTTC.

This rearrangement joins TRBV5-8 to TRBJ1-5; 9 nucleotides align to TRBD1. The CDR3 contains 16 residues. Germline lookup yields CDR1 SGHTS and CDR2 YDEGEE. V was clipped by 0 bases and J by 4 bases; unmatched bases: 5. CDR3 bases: TGTGCCAGCAGCTTGGGTACAGGGGGCAAGAATCAGCCCCAGCATTTT. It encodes CASSLGTGGKNQPQHF.

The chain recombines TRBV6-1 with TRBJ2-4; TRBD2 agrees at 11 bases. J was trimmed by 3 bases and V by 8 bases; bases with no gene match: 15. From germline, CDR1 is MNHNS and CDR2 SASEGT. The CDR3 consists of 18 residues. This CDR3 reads CASRPIPLAGGIKNIQYF. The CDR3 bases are TGTGCCAGCCGTCCCATACCCTTAGCGGGAGGGATCAAAAACATTCAGTACTTC.

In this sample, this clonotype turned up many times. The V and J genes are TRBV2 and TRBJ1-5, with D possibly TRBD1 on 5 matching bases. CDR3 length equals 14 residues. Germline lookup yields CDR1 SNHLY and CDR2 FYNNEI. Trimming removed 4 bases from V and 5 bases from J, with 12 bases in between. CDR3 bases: TGTGCCAGCAGTGTACAGGCGCCCCATCAGCCCCAGCATTTT. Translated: CASSVQAPHQPQHF. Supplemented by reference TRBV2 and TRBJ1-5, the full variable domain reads EPEVTQTPSHQVTQMGQEVILRCVPISNHLYFYWYRQILGQKVEFLVSFYNNEISEKSEIFDDQFSVERPDGSNFTLKIRSTKLEDSAMYFCASSVQAPHQPQHFGDGTRLSIL.

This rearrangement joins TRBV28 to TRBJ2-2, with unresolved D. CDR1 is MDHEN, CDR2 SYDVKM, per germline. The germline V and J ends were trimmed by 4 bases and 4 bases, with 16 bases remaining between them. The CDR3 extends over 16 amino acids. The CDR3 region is CASSYLTRSSTGELFF. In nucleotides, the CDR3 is TGTGCCAGCAGTTACTTAACAAGGAGTTCCACCGGGGAGCTGTTTTTT.

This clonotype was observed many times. The CDR3 is CASSLEGYTGYEQYF. As DNA, the CDR3 is TGTGCCAGCAGTTTAGAGGGGTACACCGGCTACGAGCAGTACTTC. The gene calls are TRBV12-3 or TRBV12-4 and TRBJ2-7; D possibly corresponds to TRBD1 (5 bases). V was trimmed by 1 base and J by 3 bases, leaving 13 bases between them. The CDR3 sequence is 15 residues long.

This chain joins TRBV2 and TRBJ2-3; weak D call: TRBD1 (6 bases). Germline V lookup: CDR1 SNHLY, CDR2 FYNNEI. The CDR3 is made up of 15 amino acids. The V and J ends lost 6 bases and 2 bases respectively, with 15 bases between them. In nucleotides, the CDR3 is TGTGCCAGCAGCGCGTATGGGGGCCTCACAGATACGCAGTATTTT. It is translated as CASSAYGGLTDTQYF.

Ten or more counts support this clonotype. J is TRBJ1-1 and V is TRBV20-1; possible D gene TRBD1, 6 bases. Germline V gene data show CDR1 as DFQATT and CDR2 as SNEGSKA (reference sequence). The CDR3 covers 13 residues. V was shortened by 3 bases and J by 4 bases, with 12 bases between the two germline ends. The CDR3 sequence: CSARPDSPTEAFF. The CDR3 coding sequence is TGCAGTGCTAGGCCGGACAGCCCCACTGAAGCTTTCTTT.

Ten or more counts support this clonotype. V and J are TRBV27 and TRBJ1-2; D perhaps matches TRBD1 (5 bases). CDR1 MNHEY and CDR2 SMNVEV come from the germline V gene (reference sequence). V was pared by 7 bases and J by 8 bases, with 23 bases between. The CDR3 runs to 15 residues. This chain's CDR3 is CASTPLGRGIEGYTF. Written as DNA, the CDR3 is TGTGCCAGCACCCCCCTGGGGCGAGGGATTGAGGGCTACACCTTC.

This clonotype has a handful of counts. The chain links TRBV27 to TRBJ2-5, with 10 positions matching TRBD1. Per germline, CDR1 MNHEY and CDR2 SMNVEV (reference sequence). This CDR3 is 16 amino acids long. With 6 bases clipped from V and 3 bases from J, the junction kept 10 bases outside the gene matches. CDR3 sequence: CASRAEAGQGEETQYF. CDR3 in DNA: TGTGCCAGCAGGGCGGAAGCCGGACAGGGGGAAGAGACCCAGTACTTC.

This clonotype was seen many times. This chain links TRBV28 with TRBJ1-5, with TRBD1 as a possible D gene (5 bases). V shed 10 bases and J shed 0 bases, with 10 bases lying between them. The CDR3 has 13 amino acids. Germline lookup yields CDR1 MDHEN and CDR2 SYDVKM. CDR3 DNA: TGTGCCACCGCCAGGGATAGCAATCAGCCCCAGCATTTT. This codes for CATARDSNQPQHF.

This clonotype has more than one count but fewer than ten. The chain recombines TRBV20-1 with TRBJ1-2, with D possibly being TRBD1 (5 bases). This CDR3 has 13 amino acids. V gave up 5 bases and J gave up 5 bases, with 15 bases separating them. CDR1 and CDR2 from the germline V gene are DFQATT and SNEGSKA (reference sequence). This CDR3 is CSAGRDGLYGYTF. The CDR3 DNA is TGCAGTGCTGGGAGGGACGGCCTATATGGCTACACCTTC.

CDR3 nucleotide sequence: TGTGCCAGCAGCGTAAAATGGATGAATTCACCCCTCCACTTT. This encodes CASSVKWMNSPLHF. The chain recombines TRBV9 with TRBJ1-6; D unresolved. Trimming took 1 base from V and 7 from J, leaving 9 bases between them. Looked up from germline, CDR1 is SGDLS and CDR2 is YYNGEE. This CDR3 has 14 amino acids.